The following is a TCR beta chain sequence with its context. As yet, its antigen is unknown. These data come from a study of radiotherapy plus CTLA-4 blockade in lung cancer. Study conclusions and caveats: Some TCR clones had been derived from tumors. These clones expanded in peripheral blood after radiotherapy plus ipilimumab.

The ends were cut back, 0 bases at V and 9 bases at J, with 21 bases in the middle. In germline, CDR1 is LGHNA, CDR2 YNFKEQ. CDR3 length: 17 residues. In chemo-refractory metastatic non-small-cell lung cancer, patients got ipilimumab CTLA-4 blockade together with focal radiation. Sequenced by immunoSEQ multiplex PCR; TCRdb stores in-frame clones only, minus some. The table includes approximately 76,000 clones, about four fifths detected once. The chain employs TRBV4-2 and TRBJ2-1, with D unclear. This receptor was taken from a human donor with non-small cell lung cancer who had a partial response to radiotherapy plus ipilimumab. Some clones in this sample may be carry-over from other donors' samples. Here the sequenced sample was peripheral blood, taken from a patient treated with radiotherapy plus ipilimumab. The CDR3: CASSQDSAAYASGEQFF. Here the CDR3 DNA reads TGTGCCAGCAGCCAAGACTCCGCGGCATACGCTTCCGGTGAGCAGTTCTTC.